The entry below describes one TCR beta chain. Its antigen remains unidentified. Nothing much larger sits one base from this clone, and base qualities are not available. Via the germline V gene, CDR1 is SGHRS and CDR2 YFSETQ. The CDR3, from cysteine to phenylalanine, totals 14 residues. The sequence is cut down to CDR3 DNA, 42 bases in frame from base 1. The germline V and J ends show losses of 4 bases and 8 bases respectively, and no gene match explains 8 bases of the junction. These data belong to a study of shared clonotypes between healthy human individuals (TCRdb year 2020). As for the study more broadly: The cohort comprised a couple of women and three men aged 18 to 49 years. For each donor, CD4 naive and CD4 memory were each given three plates, CD8 naive was given two plates, and CD8 memory was given one plate. Blood TCR repertoires of several healthy adults were deeply sequenced to estimate repertoire size and the extent of clonotype sharing between individuals. Different laboratories and diverse techniques were used to prepare libraries and sequence TCR repertoires, to increase sequencing depth and limit assay-specific biases. Per donor, leukapheresis produced somewhere between about 0.94 and 9.5 billion PBMCs. Study-wide findings and limitations: Rarefaction of sorted-subset datasets indicated incomplete sequencing despite the large sequencing depth. The genetic and exposure-history diversity represented was limited by the small number of donors. Larger estimated clonotype richness was generally found for naive subsets than for memory subsets. Higher generation probabilities were observed for clonotypes shared by all four sorted-subset donors than for non-shared clonotypes. Based on pairwise subsampling, the degree of clonotype sharing among donors was expected to be affected by sequencing depth. Sampling was restricted to blood, and TCR repertoires in tissues likely differ from the TCR repertoires found in blood. When a handful of donors were compared, the shared fraction of clonotypes was around 5.1% for naive CD4, roughly 3.4% for naive CD8, more than 2% for memory CD4, and 0.35% to 0.4% for memory CD8.

Donors were healthy HIV-negative adults with no recently reported acute infections or vaccinations. Every donor was a Caucasian adult living in Nashville, Tennessee, USA. CD4+ T cells were enriched through magnetic negative selection, after which naive cells were positively selected on CD45RA and the remaining negative fraction served as the memory subset. Blood was obtained by leukapheresis, after which PBMCs were separated by Ficoll-Histopaque density gradient centrifugation and cryopreserved in liquid nitrogen vapor phase. Analytical flow cytometry was used to check the purity and quantity of each magnetically sorted T cell population. From each sorted fraction, genomic DNA was isolated and quantified by UV absorbance on a Nanodrop 2000c. Using the deep immunoSEQ assay, multiplex PCR amplified TCR CDR3 regions from genomic DNA. Extracted genomic DNA from each cell subset was spread evenly across all wells of several immunoSEQ 96-well plates, with each plate serving as a replicate. For sorted subsets, 150 to 250 ng of genomic DNA, equivalent to some 30,000 T cell genomes, went into each replicate PCR. Purified libraries were measured with a Qubit 3.0 fluorometer, size-checked on a Bioanalyzer 2100, and measured again with the KAPA Library Quantification kit. Every immunoSEQ 96-well plate was sequenced on a separate single-read 150-cycle Illumina NextSeq 550 flow cell. In the source study's methods: Because the immunoSEQ output included only junctional sequences and no quality scores, the filtering could not be the same as the filtering used for full-length reads. Sequences were annotated with PyIR, a Python wrapper for IgBLAST v1.9, using IMGT germline references to assign V/J genes and CDR3. Reads were filtered out if the reads had weak V/J assignments (E-value above 1e-6), no CDR3, stop codons, out-of-frame junctions, or ambiguous translated residues. V3J clonotypes were defined as sequences sharing the same inferred V gene, J gene, and CDR3 amino acid sequence. Percentage overlap between repertoires was calculated by dividing the number of shared unique clonotypes by the size of the smaller repertoire. RTK rarefaction, the Chao1 estimator, and Recon v2.1 estimates of unobserved clonotypes were used to assess repertoire richness. Generation probabilities were computed with OLGA for all TCRbeta clonotypes obtained by the gDNA method from four donors. TCRdb took over this immuneACCESS table, retaining in-frame rearrangements with V and J assigned. Such tables are incomplete; in checked studies, under half of the missing clones stem from an unresolved V gene, and the remainder is unexplained. The DNA was the basis for D and trimming; V, J and clone size are from that table. The sample includes 2 million to 2.5 million clones, with around 93% observed a single time. The top ten clonotypes cover approximately 0.4% of the sample.

The material sequenced was naive CD4+ T cells from PBMCs. The meaning of the sample's cell subset or site label: CD45RA+ positively selected. The chain couples TRBV5-1 to TRBJ1-5; 8 bases in the junction line up with TRBD1. The TCR was taken from a young man in good health. Some clones in this sample may be carry-over from other donors' samples. The CDR3 protein sequence reads: CASSPGQGEEPQHF. The nucleotides read TGCGCCAGCAGCCCCGGACAGGGAGAAGAGCCCCAGCATTTT.